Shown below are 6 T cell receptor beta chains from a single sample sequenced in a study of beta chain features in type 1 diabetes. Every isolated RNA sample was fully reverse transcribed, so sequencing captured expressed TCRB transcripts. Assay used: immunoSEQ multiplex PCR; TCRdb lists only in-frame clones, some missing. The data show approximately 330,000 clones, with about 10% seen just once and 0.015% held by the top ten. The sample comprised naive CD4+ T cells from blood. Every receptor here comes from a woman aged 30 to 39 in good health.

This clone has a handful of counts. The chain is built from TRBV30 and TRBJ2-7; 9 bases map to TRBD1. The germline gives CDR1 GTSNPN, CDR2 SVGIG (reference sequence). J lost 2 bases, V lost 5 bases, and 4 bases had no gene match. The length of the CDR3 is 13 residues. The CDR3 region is CAWLDRGTYEQYF. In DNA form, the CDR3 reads TGTGCCTGGCTGGACAGGGGAACCTACGAGCAGTACTTC.

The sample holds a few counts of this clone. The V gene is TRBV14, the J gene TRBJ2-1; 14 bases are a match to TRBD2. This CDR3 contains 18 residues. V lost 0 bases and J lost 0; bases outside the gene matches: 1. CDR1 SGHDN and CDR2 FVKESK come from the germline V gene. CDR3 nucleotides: TGTGCCAGCAGCCAAGAAGGGACTAGCGGGAGCTCCTACAATGAGCAGTTCTTC. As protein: CASSQEGTSGSSYNEQFF. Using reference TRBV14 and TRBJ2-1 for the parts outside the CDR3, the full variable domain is EAGVTQFPSHSVIEKGQTVTLRCDPISGHDNLYWYRRVMGKEIKFLLHFVKESKQDESGMPNNRFLAERTGGTYSTLKVQPAELEDSGVYFCASSQEGTSGSSYNEQFFGPGTRLTVL.

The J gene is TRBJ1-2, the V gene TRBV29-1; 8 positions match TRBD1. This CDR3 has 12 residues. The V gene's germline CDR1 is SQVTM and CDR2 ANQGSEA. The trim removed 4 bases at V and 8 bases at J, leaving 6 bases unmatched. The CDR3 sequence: CSVGRGLEGYTF. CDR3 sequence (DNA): TGCAGCGTTGGCAGGGGGCTCGAGGGCTACACCTTC.

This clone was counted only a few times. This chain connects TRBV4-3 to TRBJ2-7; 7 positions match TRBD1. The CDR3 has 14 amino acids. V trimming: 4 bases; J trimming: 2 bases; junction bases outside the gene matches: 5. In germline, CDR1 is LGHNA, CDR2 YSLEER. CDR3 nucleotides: TGCGCCAGCAGCCCCGGGACAGTGACCTACGAGCAGTACTTC. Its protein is CASSPGTVTYEQYF.

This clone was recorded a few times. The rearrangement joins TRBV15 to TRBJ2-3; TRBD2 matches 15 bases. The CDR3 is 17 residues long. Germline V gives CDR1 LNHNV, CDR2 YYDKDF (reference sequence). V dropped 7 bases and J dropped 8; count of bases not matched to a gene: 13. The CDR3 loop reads CATTSGLAGGSGRTQYF. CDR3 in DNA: TGTGCCACCACCTCGGGACTAGCGGGAGGCAGTGGTCGTACGCAGTATTTT.

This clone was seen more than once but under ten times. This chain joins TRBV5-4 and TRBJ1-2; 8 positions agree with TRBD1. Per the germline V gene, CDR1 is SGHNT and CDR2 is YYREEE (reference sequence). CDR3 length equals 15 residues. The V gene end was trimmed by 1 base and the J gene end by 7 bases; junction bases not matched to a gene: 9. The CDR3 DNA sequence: TGTGCCAGCAGCTTGTCTCTTGGCCAGGGGGCTGGCTACACCTTC. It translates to CASSLSLGQGAGYTF.